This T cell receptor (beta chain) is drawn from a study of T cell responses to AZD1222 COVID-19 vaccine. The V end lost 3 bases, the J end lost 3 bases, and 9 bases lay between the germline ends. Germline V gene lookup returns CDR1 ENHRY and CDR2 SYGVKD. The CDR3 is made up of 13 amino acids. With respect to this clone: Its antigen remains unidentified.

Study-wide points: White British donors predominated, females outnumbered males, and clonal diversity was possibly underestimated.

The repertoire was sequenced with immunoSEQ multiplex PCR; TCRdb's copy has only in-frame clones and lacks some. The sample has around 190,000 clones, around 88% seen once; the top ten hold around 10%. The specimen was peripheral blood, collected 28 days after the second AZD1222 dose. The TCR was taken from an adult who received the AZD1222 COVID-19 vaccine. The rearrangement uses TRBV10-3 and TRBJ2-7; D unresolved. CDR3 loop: CAISERLFYEQYF. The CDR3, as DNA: TGTGCCATCAGTGAACGCCTATTCTACGAGCAGTACTTC.